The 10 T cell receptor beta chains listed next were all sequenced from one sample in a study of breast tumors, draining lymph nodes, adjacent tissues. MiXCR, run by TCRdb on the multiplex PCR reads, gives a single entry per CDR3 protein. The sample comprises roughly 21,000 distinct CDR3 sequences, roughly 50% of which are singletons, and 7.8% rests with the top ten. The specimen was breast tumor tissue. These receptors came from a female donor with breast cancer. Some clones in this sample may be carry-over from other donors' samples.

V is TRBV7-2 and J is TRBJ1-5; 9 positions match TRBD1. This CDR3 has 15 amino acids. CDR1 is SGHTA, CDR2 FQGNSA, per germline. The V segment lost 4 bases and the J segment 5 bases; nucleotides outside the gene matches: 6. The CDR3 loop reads CASSSGQGKYQPQHF. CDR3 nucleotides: TGTGCCAGCAGCTCCGGACAGGGGAAATATCAGCCCCAGCATTTT.

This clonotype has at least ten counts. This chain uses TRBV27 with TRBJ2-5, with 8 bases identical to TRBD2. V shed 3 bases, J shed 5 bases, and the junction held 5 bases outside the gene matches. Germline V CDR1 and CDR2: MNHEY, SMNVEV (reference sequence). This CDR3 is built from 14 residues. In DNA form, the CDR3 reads TGTGCCAGCAGTTTCGGGGGGGGGAGGGAGACCCAGTACTTC. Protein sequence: CASSFGGGRETQYF.

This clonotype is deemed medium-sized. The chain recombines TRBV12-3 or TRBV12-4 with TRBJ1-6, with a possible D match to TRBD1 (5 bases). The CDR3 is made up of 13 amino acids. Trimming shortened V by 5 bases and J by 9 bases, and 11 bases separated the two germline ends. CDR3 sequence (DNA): TGTGCCAGCAGTCCCTCTGGGGCTTCACCCCTCCACTTT. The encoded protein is CASSPSGASPLHF.

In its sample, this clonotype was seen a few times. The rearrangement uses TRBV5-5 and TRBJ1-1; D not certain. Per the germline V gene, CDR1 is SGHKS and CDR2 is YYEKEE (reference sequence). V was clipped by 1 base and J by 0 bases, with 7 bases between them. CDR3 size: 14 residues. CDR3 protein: CASSLLGLNTEAFF. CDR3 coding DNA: TGTGCCAGCAGCTTGCTCGGTTTGAACACTGAAGCTTTCTTT.

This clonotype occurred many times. The DNA of the CDR3 is TGTGCCACCAGTGGGGAGAGAGATGGCTACACCTTC. Its translation: CATSGERDGYTF. This sequence joins TRBV24-1 and TRBJ1-2; D unresolved. CDR1 and CDR2 from the germline V gene are KGHDR and SFDVKD. The CDR3 runs 12 residues. V lost 5 bases to trimming and J lost 6 bases, with 9 bases between them.

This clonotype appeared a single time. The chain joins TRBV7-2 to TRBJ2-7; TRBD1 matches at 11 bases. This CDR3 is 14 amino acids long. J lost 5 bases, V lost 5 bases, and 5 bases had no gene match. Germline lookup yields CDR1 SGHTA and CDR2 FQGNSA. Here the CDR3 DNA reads TGTGCCAGCAGCCCACGGACAGGGGGCAACGAGCAGTACTTC. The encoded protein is CASSPRTGGNEQYF.

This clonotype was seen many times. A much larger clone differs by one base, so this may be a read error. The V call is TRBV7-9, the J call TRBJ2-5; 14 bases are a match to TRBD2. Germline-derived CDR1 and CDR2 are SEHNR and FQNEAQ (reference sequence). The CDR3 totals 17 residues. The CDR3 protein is CASSLRKGLAGEEPQYF. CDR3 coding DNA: TGTGCCAGCAGCTTACGTAAGGGACTAGCGGGGGAAGAGCCCCAGTACTTC.

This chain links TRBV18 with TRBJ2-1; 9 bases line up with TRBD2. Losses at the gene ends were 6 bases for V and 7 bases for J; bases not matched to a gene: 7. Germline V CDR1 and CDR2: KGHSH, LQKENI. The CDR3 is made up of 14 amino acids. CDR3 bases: TGTGCCAGCTCCCTGACTAGCGGACGAAATGAGCAGTTCTTC. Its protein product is CASSLTSGRNEQFF.

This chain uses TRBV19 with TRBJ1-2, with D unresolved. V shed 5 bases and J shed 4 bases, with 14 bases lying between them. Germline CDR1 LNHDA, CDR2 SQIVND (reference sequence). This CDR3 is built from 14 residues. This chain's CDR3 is CASSLVGRSYGYTF. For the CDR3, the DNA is TGTGCCAGTAGTTTAGTGGGCAGATCCTATGGCTACACCTTC.

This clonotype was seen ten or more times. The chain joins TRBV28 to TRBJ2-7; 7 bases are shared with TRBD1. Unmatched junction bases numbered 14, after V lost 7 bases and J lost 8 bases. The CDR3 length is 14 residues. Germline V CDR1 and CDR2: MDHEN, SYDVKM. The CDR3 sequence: CASKDRDSFLQQYF. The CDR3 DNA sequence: TGTGCCAGCAAAGACCGGGACAGTTTTTTGCAGCAGTACTTC.